This T cell receptor beta chain was obtained from a study of CD8 T cells in ankylosing spondylitis. Whole-study findings and limits: One TCR beta motif, made up of eight highly homologous variants, appeared characteristic of ankylosing spondylitis blood. Reactive arthritis synovial fluid and blood previously showed some of these motif variants.

By quantitative 5'-RACE with molecular barcodes, the TCR beta libraries were made. TCRdb reprocessed the 5' RACE reads via MiXCR and lists one record per CDR3 protein. The data show about 360,000 distinct CDR3 sequences, with approximately 22% seen just once and around 13% held by the top ten. This clonotype was counted only a few times. Its target is not known. This CDR3 spans 15 amino acids. The germline V and J ends were trimmed by 4 bases and 8 bases, with 19 bases remaining between them. Per the germline V gene, CDR1 is SGHRS and CDR2 is YFSETQ. The TCR originated in a male donor with ankylosing spondylitis or in good health (not recorded which). This sequence joins TRBV5-1 and TRBJ2-1; D tentatively fits TRBD1 or TRBD2 (6 bases each). The specimen sequenced was blood, either unsorted or a sorted T cell fraction (not recorded which). The CDR3 region has the DNA TGCGCCAGCAGCCCGGATGTCGGGGGCTGGGATGAGCAGTTCTTC. Translated: CASSPDVGGWDEQFF.